This T cell receptor (beta chain) stems from a study of T cell responses to AZD1222 COVID-19 vaccine. Points from the study as a whole: Among spike-specific TCRs, nearly half reportedly target unmutated variant regions. The donor group comprised mostly white British people and more females; the analysis possibly underestimated clonal diversity. After the peak T cell response, and only then, were repertoires sampled.

This CDR3 is 14 amino acids long. With 4 bases clipped from V and 6 bases from J, the junction kept 5 bases outside the gene matches. CDR1 and CDR2 (germline): MGHRA, YSYEKL. Timing groups of about 4 and about 12 weeks for second doses were pooled. On this clone itself: Its antigen is unidentified.

Assay used: immunoSEQ multiplex PCR; TCRdb lists only in-frame clones, some missing. The sample holds some 69,000 clones, around 78% seen once. The sample here was peripheral blood, taken 28 days after the second AZD1222 dose. The V call is TRBV4-1, the J call TRBJ2-2, with 7 nucleotides matching TRBD2. This receptor was taken from an adult who received the AZD1222 COVID-19 vaccine. CDR3 DNA: TGCGCCAGCAGCCCCGGGACTATCCCCGGGGAGCTGTTTTTT. Translating it yields CASSPGTIPGELFF.